This is a list of T cell receptor beta chains from one sample in a study of patients and donors after allogeneic stem cell transplantation. TCRdb analysed the RT-PCR reads with MiXCR anew, one entry per CDR3 protein. The sample carries about a million distinct CDR3 sequences, around 17% recorded once. The sequenced sample consisted of blood, either unsorted or a sorted T cell fraction (not recorded which). The receptors derive from a human donor who was either an allogeneic HSCT recipient or a stem cell or donor lymphocyte infusion donor (not recorded which). It is not recorded whose cells these are; they may come from a transplant donor. Both conserved end residues are part of each CDR3. A D gene is named only where the DNA matches it firmly. Only some rows state a clone size, as once, few, many or a class for expanded clones.

>TRBV5-1|few|NA|TRBJ1-1
TGCGCCAGCAGCTTGATCAGTATGAACACTGAAGCTTTCTTT
CASSLISMNTEAFF
>TRBV6-2/TRBV6-3|NA|NA|TRBJ2-5
TGTGCCAGCAGTTACTTCCAAGAGACCCAGTACTTC
CASSYFQETQYF
>TRBV3-1|NA|TRBD2|TRBJ2-3
TGTGCCAGCAGCCCTCCCTGGGGAGCGGGGGTAGTAGATACGCAGTATTTT
CASSPPWGAGVVDTQYF
>TRBV4-2|few|NA|TRBJ1-1
TGTGCCAGCAGCCAAGATTTCGGCGCAGATTCGAACACTGAAGCTTTCTTT
CASSQDFGADSNTEAFF
>TRBV4-2|many|NA|TRBJ2-5
TGTGCCAGCAGCCGACGGGGATCAGAGACCCAGTACTTC
CASSRRGSETQYF
>TRBV12-3/TRBV12-4|NA|TRBD1|TRBJ2-1
TGTGCCAGCAGTTTTCAACAGGGGGTCAATGAGCAGTTCTTC
CASSFQQGVNEQFF
>TRBV12-3/TRBV12-4|many|TRBD1|TRBJ1-2
TGTGCCAGCAGAACCGACAGGGAAGTCAGTGGCTACACCTTC
CASRTDREVSGYTF
>TRBV12-3/TRBV12-4|few|TRBD1|TRBJ2-7
TGTGCCAGCAGCGACGGGACAGGAAATTACGAGCAGTACTTC
CASSDGTGNYEQYF
>TRBV4-1|few|NA|TRBJ2-2
TGCGCCAGCAGCCACGGACTACCCGTCGGCGGGGAGCTGTTTTTT
CASSHGLPVGGELFF
>TRBV7-2|NA|NA|TRBJ1-1
TGTGCCACCAGGGCCCTCCGGGGGAACACTGAAGCTTTCTTT
CATRALRGNTEAFF
>TRBV7-7|few|TRBD2|TRBJ2-1
TGTGCCAGCAGCTTTGATCGGACTAGCGGGAGAAACGAGCAGTTCTTC
CASSFDRTSGRNEQFF
>TRBV2|NA|NA|TRBJ2-1
TGTGCCAGCAGCCACATCGGGACACCTTACAATGAGCAGTTCTTC
CASSHIGTPYNEQFF
>TRBV18|few|NA|TRBJ1-1
TGTGCCAGCTCACCCCAGAGGGGGAACACTGAAGCTTTCTTT
CASSPQRGNTEAFF
>TRBV12-3/TRBV12-4|few|NA|TRBJ2-7
TGTGCCAGCAGTCCGAGACAGAACTACGAGCAGTACTTC
CASSPRQNYEQYF
>TRBV29-1|many|NA|TRBJ2-1
TGCAGCGTGACATGGGCGGAAGGGAACAATGAGCAGTTCTTC
CSVTWAEGNNEQFF
>TRBV12-3/TRBV12-4|few|TRBD2|TRBJ2-5
TGTGCCAGCCGAGGACGTAGCGGGGGGGCCGGAGAGACCCAGTACTTC
CASRGRSGGAGETQYF
>TRBV24-1|few|NA|TRBJ2-3
TGTGCCACCAGTGATCCGTCTAGCACAGATACGCAGTATTTT
CATSDPSSTDTQYF
>TRBV5-1|NA|TRBD1|TRBJ1-3
TGCGCCAGCAGCAACCGACAGGGGGCCTCCTCTGGAAACACCATATATTTT
CASSNRQGASSGNTIYF
>TRBV5-5|NA|NA|TRBJ1-2
TGTGCCAGCAGCTCCGGACCCTATTATGGCTACACCTTC
CASSSGPYYGYTF
>TRBV6-1|NA|TRBD1|TRBJ2-1
TGTGCCAGCAGTAAGGACCGGGACAGTCTCACCAATGAGCAGTTCTTC
CASSKDRDSLTNEQFF
>TRBV29-1|few|TRBD1|TRBJ2-1
TGCAGCGCCATGAAGGACAGGGGGCTAGGTGAGCAGTTCTTC
CSAMKDRGLGEQFF
>TRBV7-2|few|NA|TRBJ1-2
TGTGCCAGCAGCTCTACCGTTAACTATGGCTACACCTTC
CASSSTVNYGYTF
>TRBV24-1|few|NA|TRBJ2-6
TGTGCCACCAGTGACCCTCCCAGGGCAGGGGCCAACGTCCTGACTTTC
CATSDPPRAGANVLTF
>TRBV11-2|NA|NA|TRBJ2-7
TGTGCCAGCAGCCCGTCACGAAGCTCCTACGAGCAGTACTTC
CASSPSRSSYEQYF
>TRBV3-1|NA|NA|TRBJ1-2
TGTGCCAGCAGCCAAGATTTACTCCAGAGCTACACCTTC
CASSQDLLQSYTF
>TRBV12-3/TRBV12-4|many|NA|TRBJ2-5
TGTGCCAGCAGATGGCAGGGTTTGGAGACCCAGTACTTC
CASRWQGLETQYF
>TRBV20-1|NA|TRBD2|TRBJ2-2
TGCAGTGCTAGAGATCCGGCGGGGGGCCCCCTTCCCGGGGAGCTGTTTTTT
CSARDPAGGPLPGELFF
>TRBV5-1|many|NA|TRBJ2-7
TGCGCCAGCAGCTTGGATTTATGGGGGGATATCTACGAGCAGTACTTC
CASSLDLWGDIYEQYF
>TRBV2|few|NA|TRBJ1-2
TGTGCCAGCAGGGCCGGGATGCAATTTTGGGGCTACACCTTC
CASRAGMQFWGYTF
>TRBV6-5|NA|NA|TRBJ2-3
TGTGCCAGCGGCAGGGTAGCAGATACGCAGTATTTT
CASGRVADTQYF
>TRBV10-3|few|TRBD2|TRBJ2-1
TGTGCCATCAGTGGACCGGGACTAGCGGCCTACAATGAGCAGTTCTTC
CAISGPGLAAYNEQFF
>TRBV25-1|NA|TRBD1|TRBJ1-2
TGTGCCAGCAGTGTAAGACAGGGGGCTATATGCGGCTACACCTTC
CASSVRQGAICGYTF
>TRBV4-1|few|TRBD1|TRBJ2-1
TGCGCCAGCAGCCAAGTAGATGGGACAGGGCGGTTCTTC
CASSQVDGTGRFF
>TRBV6-1|NA|TRBD1|TRBJ1-2
TGTGCCAGCAGTCCTTCGGGACAGAACTATGGCTACACCTTC
CASSPSGQNYGYTF
>TRBV20-1|many|TRBD2|TRBJ2-3
TGCAGTGTCTGCGCGGGGGACACAGATACGCAGTATTTT
CSVCAGDTDTQYF
>TRBV12-3/TRBV12-4|many|NA|TRBJ2-3
TGTGCCAGCAGTTTAGAGGGTTCCCCCACAGATACGCAGTATTTT
CASSLEGSPTDTQYF
>TRBV6-1|NA|TRBD2|TRBJ2-5
TGTGCCAGCAGTGATCCAAGACTAGCGGGAGTGAGCACCCAGTACTTC
CASSDPRLAGVSTQYF